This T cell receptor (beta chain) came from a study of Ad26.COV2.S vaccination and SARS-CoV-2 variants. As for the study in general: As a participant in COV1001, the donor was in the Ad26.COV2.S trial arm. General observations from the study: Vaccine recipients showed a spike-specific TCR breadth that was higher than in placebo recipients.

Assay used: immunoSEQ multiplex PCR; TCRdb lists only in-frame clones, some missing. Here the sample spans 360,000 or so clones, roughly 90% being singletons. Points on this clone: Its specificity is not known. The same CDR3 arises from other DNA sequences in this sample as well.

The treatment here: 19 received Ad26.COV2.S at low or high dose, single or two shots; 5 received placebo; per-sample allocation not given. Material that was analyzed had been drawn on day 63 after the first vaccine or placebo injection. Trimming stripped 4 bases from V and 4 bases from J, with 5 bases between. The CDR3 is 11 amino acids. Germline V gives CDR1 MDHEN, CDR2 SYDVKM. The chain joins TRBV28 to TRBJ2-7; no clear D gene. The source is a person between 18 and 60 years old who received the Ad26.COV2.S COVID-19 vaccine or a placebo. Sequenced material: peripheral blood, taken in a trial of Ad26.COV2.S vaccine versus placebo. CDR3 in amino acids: CASSWGYEQYF. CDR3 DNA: TGTGCCAGCAGTTGGGGATACGAGCAGTACTTC.